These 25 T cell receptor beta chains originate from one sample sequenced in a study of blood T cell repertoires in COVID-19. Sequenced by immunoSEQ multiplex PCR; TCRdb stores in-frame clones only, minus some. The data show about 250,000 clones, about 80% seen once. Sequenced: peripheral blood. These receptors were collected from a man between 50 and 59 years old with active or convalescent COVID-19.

The CDR3 here is CASSLLSPGTSFYEQYF. The CDR3, as DNA: TGTGCCAGCTCACTTTTAAGTCCGGGGACATCTTTCTACGAGCAGTACTTC. J is TRBJ2-7 and V is TRBV18, with TRBD1 as a possible D gene (6 bases). Germline loops: CDR1 KGHSH, CDR2 LQKENI. The CDR3 is 17 residues long. Trimming took 4 bases from V and 3 from J, leaving 22 bases between them.

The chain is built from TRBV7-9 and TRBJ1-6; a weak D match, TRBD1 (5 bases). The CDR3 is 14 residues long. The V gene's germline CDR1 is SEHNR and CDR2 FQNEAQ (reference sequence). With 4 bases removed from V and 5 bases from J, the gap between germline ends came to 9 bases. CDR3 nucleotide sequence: TGTGCCAGCAGCTCGACAGCGAATAATTCACCCCTCCACTTT. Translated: CASSSTANNSPLHF.

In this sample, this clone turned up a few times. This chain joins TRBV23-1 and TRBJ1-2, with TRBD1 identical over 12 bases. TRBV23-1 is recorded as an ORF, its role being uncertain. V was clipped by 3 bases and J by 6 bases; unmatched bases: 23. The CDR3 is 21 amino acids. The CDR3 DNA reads TGCGCCAGCAGTCATCCGGGACAGGGGGCGCAGGGTAGGGTGGGCACTCATGGCTACACCTTC. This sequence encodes CASSHPGQGAQGRVGTHGYTF.

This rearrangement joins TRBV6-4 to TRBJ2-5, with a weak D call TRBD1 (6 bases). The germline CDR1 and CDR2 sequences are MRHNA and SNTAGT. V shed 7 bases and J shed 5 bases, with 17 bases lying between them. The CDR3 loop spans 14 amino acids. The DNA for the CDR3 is TGTGCCAGCACCCGAAAGACAGGTAGGGAGACCCAGTACTTC. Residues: CASTRKTGRETQYF.

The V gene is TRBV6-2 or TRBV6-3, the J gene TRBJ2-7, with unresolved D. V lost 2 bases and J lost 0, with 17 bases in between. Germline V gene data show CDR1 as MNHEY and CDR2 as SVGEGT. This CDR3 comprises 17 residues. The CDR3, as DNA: TGTGCCAGCAGTTACCGCCACACATTCCCAAGCTCCTACGAGCAGTACTTC. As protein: CASSYRHTFPSSYEQYF.

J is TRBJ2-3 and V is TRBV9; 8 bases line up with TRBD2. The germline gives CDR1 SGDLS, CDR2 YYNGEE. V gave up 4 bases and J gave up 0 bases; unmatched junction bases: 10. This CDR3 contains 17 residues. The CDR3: CASSSSERGPSTDTQYF. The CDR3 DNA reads TGTGCCAGCAGCTCCTCAGAGCGGGGGCCTAGCACAGATACGCAGTATTTT. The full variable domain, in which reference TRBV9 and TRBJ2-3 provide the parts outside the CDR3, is DSGVTQTPKHLITATGQRVTLRCSPRSGDLSVYWYQQSLDQGLQFLIQYYNGEERAKGNILERFSAQQFPDLHSELNLSSLELGDSALYFCASSSSERGPSTDTQYFGPGTRLTVL.

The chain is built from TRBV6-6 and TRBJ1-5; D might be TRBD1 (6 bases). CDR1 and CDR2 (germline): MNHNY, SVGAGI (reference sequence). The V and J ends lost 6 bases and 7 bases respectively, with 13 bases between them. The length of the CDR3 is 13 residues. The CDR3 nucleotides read TGTGCCAGCAGCCCCAGGGGTGGACAGCCCCAGCATTTT. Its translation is CASSPRGGQPQHF.

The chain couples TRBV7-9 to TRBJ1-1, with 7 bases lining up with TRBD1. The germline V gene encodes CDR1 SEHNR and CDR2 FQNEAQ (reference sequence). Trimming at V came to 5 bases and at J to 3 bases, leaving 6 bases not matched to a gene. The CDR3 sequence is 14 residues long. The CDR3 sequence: CASSDRVVHTEAFF. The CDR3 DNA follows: TGTGCCAGCAGCGACAGGGTAGTCCACACTGAAGCTTTCTTT.

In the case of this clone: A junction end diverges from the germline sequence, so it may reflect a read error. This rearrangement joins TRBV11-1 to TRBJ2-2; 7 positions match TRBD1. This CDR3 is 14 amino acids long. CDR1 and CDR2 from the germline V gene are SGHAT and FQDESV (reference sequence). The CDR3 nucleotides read TGTGCCAGCAGTGCGGCCAGGGGGTCCGGAGAGCTGTTTTTT. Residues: CASSAARGSGELFF.

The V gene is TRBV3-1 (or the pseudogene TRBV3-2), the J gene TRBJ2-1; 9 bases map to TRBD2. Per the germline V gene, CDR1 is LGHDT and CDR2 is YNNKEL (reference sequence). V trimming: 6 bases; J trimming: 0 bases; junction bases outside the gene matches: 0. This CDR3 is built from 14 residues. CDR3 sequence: CASRRGGSYNEQFF. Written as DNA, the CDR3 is TGTGCCAGCAGGCGGGGGGGCTCCTACAATGAGCAGTTCTTC.

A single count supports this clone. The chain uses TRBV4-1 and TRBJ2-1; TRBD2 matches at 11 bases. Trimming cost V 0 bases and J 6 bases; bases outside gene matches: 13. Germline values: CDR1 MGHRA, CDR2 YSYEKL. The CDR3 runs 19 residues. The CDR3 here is CASSQDRGLAGGVGNEQFF. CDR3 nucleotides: TGCGCCAGCAGCCAAGATCGCGGCCTAGCGGGGGGAGTTGGCAATGAGCAGTTCTTC.

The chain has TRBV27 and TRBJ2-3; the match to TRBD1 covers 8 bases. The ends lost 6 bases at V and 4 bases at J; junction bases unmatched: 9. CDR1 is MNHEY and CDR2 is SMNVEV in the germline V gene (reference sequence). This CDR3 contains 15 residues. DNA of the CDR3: TGTGCCAGCAGATTGAGGCCAGGGGGCGCAGATACGCAGTATTTT. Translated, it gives CASRLRPGGADTQYF.

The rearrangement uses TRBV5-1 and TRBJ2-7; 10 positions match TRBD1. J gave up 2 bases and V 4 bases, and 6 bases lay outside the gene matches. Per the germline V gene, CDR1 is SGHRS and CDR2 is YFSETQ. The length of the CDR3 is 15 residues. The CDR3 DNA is TGCGCCAGCAGCCGAATGGGACAGGGGACCTACGAGCAGTACTTC. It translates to CASSRMGQGTYEQYF.

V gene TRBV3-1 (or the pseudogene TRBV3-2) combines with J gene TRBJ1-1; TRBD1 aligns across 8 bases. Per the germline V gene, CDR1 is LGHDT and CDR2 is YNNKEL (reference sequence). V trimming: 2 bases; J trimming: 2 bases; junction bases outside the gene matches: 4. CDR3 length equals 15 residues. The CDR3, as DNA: TGTGCCAGCAGCCAACAAGACAGGGGCAACACTGAAGCTTTCTTT. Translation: CASSQQDRGNTEAFF.

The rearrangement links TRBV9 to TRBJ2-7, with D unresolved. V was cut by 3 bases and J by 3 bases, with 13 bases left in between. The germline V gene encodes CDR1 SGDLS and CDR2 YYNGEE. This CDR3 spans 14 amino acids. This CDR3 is CASSAQAYNYEQYF. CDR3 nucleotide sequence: TGTGCCAGCAGCGCCCAGGCGTACAACTACGAGCAGTACTTC.

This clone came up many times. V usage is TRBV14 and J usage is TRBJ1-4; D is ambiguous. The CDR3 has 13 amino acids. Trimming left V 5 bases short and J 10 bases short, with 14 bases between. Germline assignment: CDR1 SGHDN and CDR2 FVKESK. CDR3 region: CASSDGLVGKLFF. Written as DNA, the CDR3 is TGTGCCAGCAGCGACGGACTGGTCGGAAAACTGTTTTTT. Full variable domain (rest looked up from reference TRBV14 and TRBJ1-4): EAGVTQFPSHSVIEKGQTVTLRCDPISGHDNLYWYRRVMGKEIKFLLHFVKESKQDESGMPNNRFLAERTGGTYSTLKVQPAELEDSGVYFCASSDGLVGKLFFGSGTQLSVL.

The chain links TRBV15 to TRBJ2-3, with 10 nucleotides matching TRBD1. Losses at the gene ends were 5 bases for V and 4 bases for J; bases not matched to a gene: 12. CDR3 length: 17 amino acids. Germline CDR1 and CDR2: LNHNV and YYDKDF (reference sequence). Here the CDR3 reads CATSPGVGQGSPDTQYF. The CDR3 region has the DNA TGTGCCACCAGCCCGGGTGTGGGACAGGGGAGCCCAGATACGCAGTATTTT.

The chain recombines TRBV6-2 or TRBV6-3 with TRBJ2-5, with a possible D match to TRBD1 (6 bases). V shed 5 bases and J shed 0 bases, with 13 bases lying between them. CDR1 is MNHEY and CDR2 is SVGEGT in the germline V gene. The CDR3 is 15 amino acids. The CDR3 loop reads CASSIDRRYQETQYF. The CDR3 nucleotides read TGTGCCAGCAGTATAGACAGGAGGTACCAAGAGACCCAGTACTTC.

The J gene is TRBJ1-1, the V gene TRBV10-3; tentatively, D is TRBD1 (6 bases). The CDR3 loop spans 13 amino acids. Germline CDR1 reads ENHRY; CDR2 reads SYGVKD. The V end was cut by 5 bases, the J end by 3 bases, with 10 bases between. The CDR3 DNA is TGTGCCATCAGTTACAGGGTTGACACTGAAGCTTTCTTT. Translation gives CAISYRVDTEAFF.

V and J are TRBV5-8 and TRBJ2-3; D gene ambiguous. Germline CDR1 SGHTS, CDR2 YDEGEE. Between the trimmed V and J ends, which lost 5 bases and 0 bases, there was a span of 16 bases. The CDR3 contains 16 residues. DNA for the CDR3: TGTGCCAGCAGGGTTTACCCCTCAACTAGCACAGATACGCAGTATTTT. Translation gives CASRVYPSTSTDTQYF.

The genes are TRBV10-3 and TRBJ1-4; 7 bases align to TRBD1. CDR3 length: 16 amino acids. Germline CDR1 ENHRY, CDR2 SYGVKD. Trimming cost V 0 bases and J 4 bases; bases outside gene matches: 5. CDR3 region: CAISESGGQSNEKLFF. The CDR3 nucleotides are TGTGCCATCAGTGAGTCAGGGGGCCAGAGTAATGAAAAACTGTTTTTT.

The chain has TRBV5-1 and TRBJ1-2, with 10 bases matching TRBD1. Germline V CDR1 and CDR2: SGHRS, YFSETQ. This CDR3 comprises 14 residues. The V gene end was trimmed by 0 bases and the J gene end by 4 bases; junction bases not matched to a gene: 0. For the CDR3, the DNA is TGCGCCAGCAGCTTGGGACAGGGGGCCTATGGCTACACCTTC. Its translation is CASSLGQGAYGYTF. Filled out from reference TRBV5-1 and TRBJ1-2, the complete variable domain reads KAGVTQTPRYLIKTRGQQVTLSCSPISGHRSVSWYQQTPGQGLQFLFEYFSETQRNKGNFPGRFSGRQFSNSRSEMNVSTLELGDSALYLCASSLGQGAYGYTFGSGTRLTVV.

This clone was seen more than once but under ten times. The CDR3: CASSRGQKNQPQHF. The CDR3 bases are TGTGCCAGCAGCCGGGGACAGAAAAATCAGCCCCAGCATTTT. The chain has TRBV3-1 (or the pseudogene TRBV3-2) and TRBJ1-5, with 7 bases lining up with TRBD1. This CDR3 comprises 14 residues. Trimming cost V 4 bases and J 4 bases; bases outside gene matches: 4. The V gene's germline CDR1 is LGHDT and CDR2 YNNKEL (reference sequence).

The CDR3: CASSEPETGSRGYTF. CDR3 in DNA: TGTGCCAGCAGTGAACCAGAGACAGGGAGTCGTGGCTACACCTTC. This chain links TRBV2 with TRBJ1-2; 7 nucleotides align to TRBD1. V shed 2 bases and J 7 bases; nucleotides not matched to a gene: 10. Germline lookup yields CDR1 SNHLY and CDR2 FYNNEI. This CDR3 spans 15 amino acids.

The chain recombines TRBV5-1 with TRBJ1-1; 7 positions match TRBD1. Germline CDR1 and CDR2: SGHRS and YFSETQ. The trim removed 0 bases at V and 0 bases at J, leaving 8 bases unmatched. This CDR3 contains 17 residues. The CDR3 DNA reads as TGCGCCAGCAGCTTGGCCCCGGGACAGACCATGAACACTGAAGCTTTCTTT. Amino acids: CASSLAPGQTMNTEAFF.